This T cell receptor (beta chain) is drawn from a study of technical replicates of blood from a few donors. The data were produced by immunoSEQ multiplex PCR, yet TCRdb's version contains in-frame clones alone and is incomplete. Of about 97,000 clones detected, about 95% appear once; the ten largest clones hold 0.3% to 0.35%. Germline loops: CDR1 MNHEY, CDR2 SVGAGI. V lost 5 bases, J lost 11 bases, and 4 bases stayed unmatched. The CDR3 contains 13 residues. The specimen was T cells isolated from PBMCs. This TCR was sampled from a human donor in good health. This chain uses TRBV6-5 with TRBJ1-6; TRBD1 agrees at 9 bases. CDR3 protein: CASSRDRETPLHF. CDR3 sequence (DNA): TGTGCCAGCAGTCGGGACAGGGAGACACCCCTCCACTTT.